This T cell receptor (beta chain) was sequenced during a study of STAT5B mutations in CD4+ large granular lymphocyte leukemia (dated by TCRdb to between 2020 and 2023). The study in broad terms: Among the healthy controls, the CDR3 'QG' motif was associated with a particular HLA allele. The TCRbeta repertoires of CD4+ T-cell large granular lymphocyte leukemia patients were compared with the TCRbeta repertoires of healthy blood donors. Flow cytometry on FACSCanto II or FACSVerse confirmed that purified fractions exceeded 95% purity among lymphocytes.

What the research found in general, with its limitations: Enrichment of TRBV06-family usage was observed among the top patient clones (8/27) relative to healthy controls (2/35). The data were not HLA-matched, and the higher clonality in CD4+ T-LGLL than in CD8+ T-LGLL could be due to the relatively small sample size. Compared with healthy CD4+ repertoires, CD4-sorted patient repertoires appeared more clonal, and this difference remained even after the putative leukemic clones were removed. Main leukemic clonotypes were private to each patient, although roughly 26% of the main leukemic clonotypes were found at low frequency in the non-leukemic repertoires of other patients.

With respect to this clone: No antigen is known for it. Nothing much larger sits one base from this clone, and base qualities are not available.

The CDR3 covers 13 residues, taking in both the cysteine and the phenylalanine. Kept here is only the CDR3 DNA, which spans 39 bases and is read in frame from base 1. CDR1 and CDR2, looked up from the germline V gene, are SNHLY and FYNNEI. V is reduced by 10 bases and J by 0 bases, leaving a spacing of 12 bases between them. The immunoSEQ assay at survey resolution was used to sequence TCRbeta rearrangements from genomic DNA. The authors' pipeline ran thus. A lowest detectable productive clonotype frequency of 2.59 x 10-5 was observed in the TCR sequencing data. Analyses included only productive TCRbeta rearrangements, meaning complete and in-frame sequences. Clonality for each sample was calculated as Simpson clonality in the immunoSEQ Analyzer version 3.0. Based on frequency, clones were grouped as very rare, small, medium, large (1-20%) or hyperexpanded (>20%). OLGA 1.2.3 estimated generation probabilities, VDJtools produced V-gene circos plots, VDJdb was queried for specificities, and GLIPH identified CDR3 motifs. As stored in TCRdb, this immuneACCESS dataset retains in-frame rearrangements with V and J assigned. A fraction of the clones does not appear; measured against another copy, unresolved V genes explain less than half of the discrepancy, and the remainder lacks a known reason. The V and J calls and clone size are taken from that table; D and trimming were inferred from the DNA. This sample is represented by 20,000 to 25,000 clones; just under 75% of them were singletons. The ten largest account for about a tenth of the sample.

Healthy controls were roughly 40 blood donors whose buffy coats came from the Finnish Red Cross blood service. All TCR-sequenced material derived from peripheral blood: patient blood samples and healthy donor buffy coats. Peripheral blood mononuclear cells were isolated by Ficoll-Hypaque gradient centrifugation. Magnetic purification was used to isolate CD4+ cells from the buffy coats of the healthy controls. The Gentra Puregene Cell and Tissue kit was used for genomic DNA extraction, and quantification was performed on a Qubit 2.0 fluorometer. This chain joins TRBV2 to TRBJ1-1; the D gene identity is not certain. The source is a human donor in good health. What was sequenced was CD4+ T cells from blood buffy coats. The nucleotides read TGTGCCACCTCCCTTTCCATGAACACTGAAGCTTTCTTT. This is translated as CATSLSMNTEAFF. With the portions outside the CDR3 filled from the reference TRBV2 and TRBJ1-1 genes, the complete variable region becomes EPEVTQTPSHQVTQMGQEVILRCVPISNHLYFYWYRQILGQKVEFLVSFYNNEISEKSEIFDDQFSVERPDGSNFTLKIRSTKLEDSAMYFCATSLSMNTEAFFGQGTRLTVV.